This T cell receptor (beta chain) was captured by sequencing in a study of cytomegalovirus exposure and HLA in healthy donors. About this clone: Its antigen is currently unknown.

It was with 60 Vbeta and 13 Jbeta primers that the PCR ran. The assay was immunoSEQ multiplex PCR, and TCRdb's table has in-frame clones only and misses some. This table holds 140,000 to 150,000 clones, roughly 80% found once. Deletions cut 8 bases from V and 3 bases from J, with 13 bases between. The germline V gene encodes CDR1 LNHDA and CDR2 SQIVND (reference sequence). The CDR3 is made up of 14 amino acids. Study-wide points: Later findings reportedly placed an Asian-associated ancestry cluster below the approximately 670-donor mean for N-insertions.

Sequences were obtained from PBMCs. This TCR derives from a woman aged 40 to 50 in good health and CMV-seropositive. The chain employs TRBV19 and TRBJ2-2; D is uncertain. The CDR3 spells CASSPWADTGELFF. The CDR3, as DNA: TGTGCCAGTTCCCCGTGGGCAGACACCGGGGAGCTGTTTTTT.